The 7 T cell receptor beta chains presented below share a single source sample, sequenced in a study of cytomegalovirus exposure and HLA in healthy donors. The PCR employed 60 Vbeta primers together with 13 Jbeta primers. Sequenced by immunoSEQ multiplex PCR; TCRdb stores in-frame clones only, minus some. This table lists some 70,000 clones. Source material: PBMCs. These receptors all stem from a female donor in good health and CMV-seropositive.

The V gene is TRBV5-1, the J gene TRBJ1-3, with D unclear. Deletions cut 0 bases from V and 2 bases from J, with 9 bases between. Per the germline V gene, CDR1 is SGHRS and CDR2 is YFSETQ. The CDR3 contains 15 residues. The CDR3 spells CASSLVEAPGNTIYF. The DNA of the CDR3 is TGCGCCAGCAGCTTGGTCGAGGCCCCTGGAAACACCATATATTTT.

V is TRBV30 and J is TRBJ1-1, with 7 bases matching TRBD1. Germline trimming cut 8 bases from V and 6 bases from J; bases unmatched to any gene: 9. The CDR3 is 12 residues long. From germline, CDR1 is GTSNPN and CDR2 SVGIG (reference sequence). Here the CDR3 DNA reads TGTGCCCTCCGACAGGGAGGAGCTGAAGCTTTCTTT. This sequence encodes CALRQGGAEAFF.

The chain has TRBV2 and TRBJ2-2, with a weak D call TRBD1 (6 bases). V lost 10 bases, J lost 0 bases, and 12 bases lay in between. The CDR3 loop spans 14 amino acids. CDR1 and CDR2 (germline): SNHLY, FYNNEI. CDR3 sequence (DNA): TGTGCCAAAGGACAGACTACGAACACCGGGGAGCTGTTTTTT. It translates to CAKGQTTNTGELFF.

V gene TRBV6-5 combines with J gene TRBJ2-1; D ambiguous. Per the germline V gene, CDR1 is MNHEY and CDR2 is SVGAGI. Trimming removed 1 base from V and 5 bases from J, with 9 bases in between. The CDR3 is made up of 14 amino acids. CDR3 amino acids: CASSYYLSHNEQFF. Written as DNA, the CDR3 is TGTGCCAGCAGTTACTATCTTTCCCACAATGAGCAGTTCTTC.

The genes are TRBV7-6 and TRBJ2-1, with D unresolved. Germline CDR1 reads SGHVS; CDR2 reads FNYEAQ. V was pared by 5 bases and J by 6 bases, with 8 bases between. There are 12 residues in the CDR3. The CDR3 region has the DNA TGTGCCAGCAGCCCAACCGGCAATGAGCAGTTCTTC. Encoded protein: CASSPTGNEQFF.

The chain links TRBV5-6 to TRBJ1-5; no firm D call. V lost 1 base to trimming and J lost 5 bases, with 7 bases between them. This CDR3 spans 13 amino acids. The germline CDR1 and CDR2 sequences are SGHDT and YYEEEE. The CDR3 is CASSLRRDQPQHF. The CDR3 DNA sequence: TGTGCCAGCAGCTTGAGGAGGGATCAGCCCCAGCATTTT.

This rearrangement joins TRBV7-2 to TRBJ1-2; 12 bases are a match to TRBD1. CDR1 is SGHTA, CDR2 FQGNSA, per germline. The trim removed 5 bases at V and 6 bases at J, leaving 10 bases unmatched. The CDR3 spans 16 residues. The CDR3: CASSAWGGQGADGYTF. The CDR3 region has the DNA TGTGCCAGCAGCGCCTGGGGGGGACAGGGGGCTGATGGCTACACCTTC.